This T cell receptor beta chain was recovered during a study of T-cell reconstitution after alpha-beta-depleted transplantation in children. The CDR3 has 16 residues. Trimming took off 0 bases at V and 0 bases at J, with 11 bases between the two ends. The germline V gene encodes CDR1 SGHRS and CDR2 YFSETQ. General study points: By one year post-transplant, T-cell counts and diversity largely arose from T cells that were newly produced. After transplant, high TCRbeta diversity at day 60 in some patients arose from surviving recipient T cells and thymic progenitors. At around two months after transplant, the alpha-beta T cells were reportedly derived from several hundred expanded clones that came from non-depleted graft cells.

This clonotype was counted many times. Its specificity is not known. Preparation of the TCRbeta library used unique molecular identifiers. TCRdb reanalysed the PCR reads using MiXCR and keeps one entry per CDR3 protein. The table has about 980,000 distinct CDR3 sequences, about 29% seen once. This specimen consisted of PBMCs, mostly from graft donor cells, obtained 360 days after TCRalphabeta/CD19-depleted stem cell transplant. The chain joins TRBV5-1 to TRBJ2-3; possibly TRBD2 for D (6 bases). This clonotype was sampled from a boy younger than two who had a stem cell transplant for SCID, so the T cells may come from the graft donor. The CDR3 protein is CASSLAGGLSTDTQYF. CDR3 coding DNA: TGCGCCAGCAGCTTGGCCGGAGGGCTAAGCACAGATACGCAGTATTTT.